Given below is one TCR beta chain in context. The study collected blood at first hyperthyroidism diagnosis, before any ophthalmopathy symptoms arose. Per the germline V gene, CDR1 is MGHRA and CDR2 is YSYEKL. V was shortened by 3 bases and J by 5 bases, with 9 bases between the two germline ends. There are 13 residues in the CDR3. The source of the sample is a study of T cells in Graves' hyperthyroidism and ophthalmopathy. TCR beta CDR3 regions were amplified from RNA. HTBI primers were employed in a first-round RT-PCR of the TCR CDR3. TCRdb passed the multiplex PCR reads through MiXCR, listing each CDR3 protein once. The sample lists under 400,000 distinct CDR3 sequences; around 14% were seen once.

The chain combines TRBV4-1 with TRBJ2-3; D is uncertain. Material: blood. The clonotype was recovered from a woman between 18 and 29 years old with Graves' hyperthyroidism that later progressed to Graves' ophthalmopathy. The CDR3 loop is CASSHRGEDTQYF. CDR3 coding DNA: TGCGCCAGCAGCCATCGCGGAGAAGATACGCAGTATTTT.